The 21 T cell receptor beta chains below were found in one sample sequenced in a study of T cell repertoires in cytomegalovirus infection. Each CDR3 protein gets one entry after TCRdb re-called the reads with MiXCR. The repertoire holds about 180,000 distinct CDR3 sequences, with about 15% as singletons. The sequenced sample consisted of CD8+ T cells from PBMCs. Source of these receptors: a human donor in good health (CMV status not recorded). Some clones in this sample may be carry-over from other donors' samples.

This clonotype was found a few times. The rearrangement links TRBV10-3 to TRBJ1-5; D ambiguous. The CDR3 spans 13 residues. V lost 4 bases to trimming and J lost 0 bases, with 4 bases between them. Germline CDR1 reads ENHRY; CDR2 reads SYGVKD. The DNA of the CDR3 is TGTGCCATCAGTGCAGATAGCAATCAGCCCCAGCATTTT. It yields the protein CAISADSNQPQHF.

The V gene is TRBV28, the J gene TRBJ1-4; D unclear. Germline CDR1 and CDR2: MDHEN and SYDVKM. This CDR3 contains 16 residues. Trimming removed 2 bases from V and 1 base from J, with 11 bases in between. For the CDR3, the DNA is TGTGCCAGCAGTTTAGGGTGGGAGAAAACTAATGAAAAACTGTTTTTT. Translating it yields CASSLGWEKTNEKLFF.

This clonotype was seen ten or more times. The gene calls are TRBV7-2 and TRBJ1-1, with D unclear. CDR3 length: 14 residues. V was shortened by 2 bases and J by 1 base, with 8 bases between the two germline ends. Germline CDR1 and CDR2: SGHTA and FQGNSA. CDR3 nucleotides: TGTGCCAGCAGCTTAACGGTACCGAACACTGAAGCTTTCTTT. Protein: CASSLTVPNTEAFF.

The sample holds a few counts of this clonotype. The rearrangement links TRBV29-1 to TRBJ2-1; D may be TRBD2 (5 bases). With 7 bases removed from V and 9 bases from J, the gap between germline ends came to 16 bases. The CDR3 contains 12 residues. Germline V gene lookup returns CDR1 SQVTM and CDR2 ANQGSEA. This CDR3 reads CSAHEGAFEQFF. The CDR3 DNA reads TGCAGCGCCCATGAGGGAGCTTTTGAGCAGTTCTTC.

This chain connects TRBV7-9 to TRBJ2-1, with 7 bases fitting TRBD1. The junction had 7 bases not matched to a gene; V was cut back by 7 bases and J by 4 bases. The CDR3 extends over 14 amino acids. CDR1 is SEHNR, CDR2 FQNEAQ, per germline (reference sequence). The CDR3 nucleotides are TGTGCCAGCACCTCCGGGACAGTGTACAATGAGCAGTTCTTC. It is translated as CASTSGTVYNEQFF. The variable domain in full, completed from reference TRBV7-9 and TRBJ2-1, reads DTGVSQNPRHKITKRGQNVTFRCDPISEHNRLYWYRQTLGQGPEFLTYFQNEAQLEKSRLLSDRFSAERPKGSFSTLEIQRTEQGDSAMYLCASTSGTVYNEQFFGPGTRLTVL.

The rearrangement joins TRBV28 to TRBJ1-1; D is ambiguous. Trimming shortened V by 2 bases and J by 7 bases, and 11 bases separated the two germline ends. Germline V gene lookup returns CDR1 MDHEN and CDR2 SYDVKM. This CDR3 is built from 13 residues. DNA for the CDR3: TGTGCCAGCAGTTTACTCCCCAGGAGTGAAGCTTTCTTT. It encodes CASSLLPRSEAFF. The variable domain in full, completed from reference TRBV28 and TRBJ1-1, reads DVKVTQSSRYLVKRTGEKVFLECVQDMDHENMFWYRQDPGLGLRLIYFSYDVKMKEKGDIPEGYSVSREKKERFSLILESASTNQTSMYLCASSLLPRSEAFFGQGTRLTVV.

This chain links TRBV20-1 with TRBJ2-7; the match to TRBD1 covers 7 bases. This CDR3 has 13 amino acids. V shed 3 bases, J shed 3 bases, and the junction held 5 bases outside the gene matches. The germline CDR1 and CDR2 sequences are DFQATT and SNEGSKA (reference sequence). CDR3 loop: CSASGQGDYEQYF. Written as DNA, the CDR3 is TGCAGTGCTAGCGGTCAGGGGGACTACGAGCAGTACTTC.

The chain is built from TRBV6-5 and TRBJ2-7; TRBD1 matches at 12 bases. The CDR3 contains 15 residues. The germline V gene encodes CDR1 MNHEY and CDR2 SVGAGI. Trimming removed 4 bases from V and 5 bases from J; junction bases left unmatched: 6. CDR3 residues: CASSSAGQGADEQYF. The CDR3 bases are TGTGCCAGCAGTTCGGCGGGACAGGGGGCAGACGAGCAGTACTTC.

As for this clonotype: A much larger clone differs by one base, so this may be a read error. The chain is built from TRBV7-2 and TRBJ2-4; 11 positions match TRBD2. Germline values: CDR1 SGHTA, CDR2 FQGNSA. This CDR3 comprises 19 residues. The CDR3: CASSVGGTSGFLAKNSQYF. CDR3 coding DNA: TGTGCCAGCAGCGTAGGCGGGACTAGCGGATTCCTAGCCAAAAACAGTCAGTACTTC.

This clonotype has just a few counts. The chain is built from TRBV2 and TRBJ1-3; TRBD1 matches at 7 bases. Trimming took 3 bases from V and 4 from J; bases not matched to a gene: 9. In germline, CDR1 is SNHLY, CDR2 FYNNEI. The CDR3 runs 16 residues. This CDR3 reads CASSDLGQPDGNTIYF. The CDR3 bases are TGTGCCAGCAGTGACTTGGGACAGCCAGACGGAAACACCATATATTTT.

This chain uses TRBV6-5 with TRBJ1-1; perhaps TRBD1 as D (6 bases). This CDR3 spans 17 amino acids. Germline V CDR1 and CDR2: MNHEY, SVGAGI. Trimming removed 4 bases from V and 0 bases from J, with 18 bases in between. The CDR3 DNA is TGTGCCAGCAGTTCCTATACAGGGATGGGGATGAACACTGAAGCTTTCTTT. Its translation is CASSSYTGMGMNTEAFF.

The chain uses TRBV28 and TRBJ2-4; D may be TRBD2 (6 bases). V was cut by 6 bases and J by 8 bases, with 20 bases left in between. Germline V gives CDR1 MDHEN, CDR2 SYDVKM. The CDR3 runs to 15 residues. CDR3 bases: TGTGCCAGCAGCCTAGGAGATACGGGGGTGGACATTCAGTACTTC. The encoded protein is CASSLGDTGVDIQYF.

This clonotype occurred a few times. V and J are TRBV7-6 and TRBJ1-1; the D is unclear. From germline, CDR1 is SGHVS and CDR2 FNYEAQ. Between the trimmed V and J ends, which lost 5 bases and 1 base, there was a span of 11 bases. The CDR3 extends over 14 amino acids. CDR3 residues: CASSPAPPNTEAFF. CDR3 bases: TGTGCCAGCAGCCCCGCCCCCCCGAACACTGAAGCTTTCTTT.

This clonotype was detected a few times. V is TRBV6-2 or TRBV6-3 and J is TRBJ2-2, with a weak D call TRBD1 (5 bases). Germline-derived CDR1 and CDR2 are MNHEY and SVGEGT. This CDR3 has 15 residues. Trimming removed 10 bases from V and 0 bases from J, with 15 bases in between. The DNA for the CDR3 is TGTGCCACCATCAGTCAGGGCTCGAACACCGGGGAGCTGTTTTTT. Protein sequence: CATISQGSNTGELFF.

This chain uses TRBV30 with TRBJ1-3; unclear D gene. There are 13 residues in the CDR3. The germline V gene encodes CDR1 GTSNPN and CDR2 SVGIG (reference sequence). Trimming left V 7 bases short and J 1 base short, with 11 bases between. CDR3 bases: TGTGCCTCGATAACGGGGTCTGGAAACACCATATATTTT. It codes for CASITGSGNTIYF.

The rearrangement joins TRBV2 to TRBJ2-7, with D unresolved. The germline gives CDR1 SNHLY, CDR2 FYNNEI. This CDR3 is built from 12 residues. V was clipped by 4 bases and J by 3 bases, with 7 bases between them. In DNA form, the CDR3 reads TGTGCCAGCAGTGGAGCATACTACGAGCAGTACTTC. Amino acid sequence: CASSGAYYEQYF.

The chain employs TRBV6-6 and TRBJ1-4; TRBD1 might be the D (6 bases). Germline-derived CDR1 and CDR2 are MNHNY and SVGAGI (reference sequence). V dropped 2 bases and J dropped 8 bases, with 6 bases sitting between them. CDR3 length equals 12 residues. CDR3 DNA sequence: TGTGCCAGCAGTTACGGGACAGAAAAACTGTTTTTT. Translation gives CASSYGTEKLFF.

This clonotype was counted between two and nine times. V usage is TRBV7-6 and J usage is TRBJ2-7; D perhaps matches TRBD2 (6 bases). Germline V CDR1 and CDR2: SGHVS, FNYEAQ. Trimming removed 5 bases at V and 7 bases at J, with 24 bases between. This CDR3 region has 16 residues. The CDR3 DNA follows: TGTGCCAGCAGCAAAGGGACTTCCATCACTGGGAAAGAGCAGTACTTC. Translating gives CASSKGTSITGKEQYF.

The V call is TRBV10-3, the J call TRBJ2-7; 9 nucleotides line up with TRBD1. Germline V gene data show CDR1 as ENHRY and CDR2 as SYGVKD. The CDR3 extends over 17 amino acids. The J segment lost 0 bases and the V segment lost 8 bases, leaving 14 bases of the junction unmatched. The CDR3 coding sequence is TGTGCCATCGGACTCGACAGGGGGAGCGCAAGCTCCTACGAGCAGTACTTC. It yields the protein CAIGLDRGSASSYEQYF.

The genes are TRBV28 and TRBJ2-7; no clear D gene. Deletions cut 7 bases from V and 3 bases from J, with 10 bases between. The CDR3 spans 12 residues. Germline values: CDR1 MDHEN, CDR2 SYDVKM. CDR3 region: CASKGLHYEQYF. In DNA, the CDR3 is TGTGCCAGCAAGGGTCTGCACTACGAGCAGTACTTC.

This chain connects TRBV7-9 to TRBJ1-1; D gene uncertain. CDR1 and CDR2 (germline): SEHNR, FQNEAQ (reference sequence). CDR3 size: 14 residues. V lost 6 bases and J 1 base, leaving 12 bases between the germline ends. CDR3 bases: TGTGCCAGCAGGTCCGGGCCGGCGAACACTGAAGCTTTCTTT. It codes for CASRSGPANTEAFF.